The clone carrying this TCR beta chain was seen more than once but under ten times. Its specificity is not known. Unique molecular identifiers were attached to individual cDNA molecules. TCRdb reanalysed the 5' RACE reads using MiXCR and keeps one entry per CDR3 protein. This table holds about 52,000 distinct CDR3 sequences, approximately 10% found once. The data were taken from a study of early T cells in non-severe SARS-CoV-2 infection. CDR3 length: 18 residues. Germline-derived CDR1 and CDR2 are SNHLY and FYNNEI. Trimming cost V 6 bases and J 4 bases; bases outside gene matches: 17. The study, taken as a whole, reports: Lookups in VDJdb leaned toward anti-spike CD8 responses and missed private and CD4 specificities.

Source material: whole blood. This chain uses TRBV2 with TRBJ2-1, with 8 bases that match TRBD2. The receptor's source is an adult who was a healthcare worker with PCR-confirmed SARS-CoV-2 infection or an uninfected control (not recorded which). The DNA of the CDR3 is TGTGCCAGCAGCCCCAGAAGCGGGGGTTGGACAGTATACAATGAGCAGTTCTTC. Encoded protein: CASSPRSGGWTVYNEQFF.